The source of this T cell receptor (beta chain) is a study of blood T cell repertoires in COVID-19. Study as a whole: Cohort 3 recovery required two negative PCRs, clearance, or symptom resolution.

Generated by immunoSEQ multiplex PCR, the TCRdb table keeps only in-frame clones and is missing some. Of 330,000 or so clones listed, approximately 87% were seen once; the top ten hold roughly 1.9%. Those enrolled, adults aged 18 to 89 years, came from some 25 US areas. Cohort allocation depended upon clinical history that participants reported. The CDR3 covers 16 residues. Germline CDR1 is SGHRS and CDR2 is YFSETQ. The junction had 12 bases not matched to a gene; V was cut back by 4 bases and J by 4 bases. Sequencing used PBMCs or T cells enriched from blood (not recorded which). The TCR was taken from a middle-aged man in a cohort exposed to, infected with or recovered from COVID-19 (not recorded which). This chain uses TRBV5-1 with TRBJ1-1; 8 nucleotides align to TRBD1. CDR3 residues: CASSMRQGWSSTEAFF. CDR3 DNA sequence: TGCGCCAGCAGCATGAGACAGGGGTGGAGTAGCACTGAAGCTTTCTTT.